This paragraph covers one T cell receptor beta chain sequence. In germline, CDR1 is MNHEY, CDR2 SVGAGI. The CDR3 loop spans 14 amino acids. V was clipped by 1 base and J by 4 bases, with 7 bases between them. The source of the sample is a study of blood T cell repertoires in COVID-19. Study background: The origin of the acute and convalescent COVID-19 samples was the United States, Italy and Spain. PBMCs, B-cell-depleted T cells, or T cells were the source of the cDNA or gDNA that made up the material.

Methods used by the authors: Amplification from reference gene primers served as the basis for estimated nucleated cell counts. Measured with immunoSEQ multiplex PCR; TCRdb has only the in-frame clones, and not every one. That table is the source of V, J and clone size, and D and trimming were worked out from the DNA. The sample shows about 74,000 clones, about 88% of them seen only once. The source material was peripheral blood. The receptor comes from a man between 65 and 85 years old with active or convalescent COVID-19. The V and J genes are TRBV6-5 and TRBJ2-2; D remains unclear. As DNA, the CDR3 is TGTGCCAGCAGTTACTTTTACACCACCGGGGAGCTGTTTTTT. Its protein is CASSYFYTTGELFF.